The clone carrying this T cell receptor beta chain was counted between two and nine times. Germline values: CDR1 SGHAT, CDR2 FQNNGV. The CDR3 extends over 15 amino acids. V was cut by 0 bases and J by 3 bases, with 12 bases left in between. Per the authors' pipeline: The assay estimated nucleated cells by amplifying reference gene primers. Assay: immunoSEQ multiplex PCR; the TCRdb copy retains only in-frame clones and omits some. Clone size and V and J calls were adopted from that table, with D and trimming inferred from the DNA. The sample holds approximately 75,000 clones, around 67% seen once. This sample stems from a study of blood T cell repertoires in COVID-19. Across the whole study: Samples of COVID-19 (acute and convalescent) were obtained from the United States, Italy and Spain.

Sequences were obtained from peripheral blood. This TCR was sampled from a human donor with acute or convalescent COVID-19. The donor label of this sample is uncertain. The chain links TRBV11-2 to TRBJ2-7, with D perhaps TRBD2 (6 bases). CDR3 sequence (DNA): TGTGCCAGCAGCTTAGAGGAGGGTTGGGGCTACGAGCAGTACTTC. Protein product: CASSLEEGWGYEQYF.